The 2 T cell receptor beta chains below were found in one sample sequenced in a study of human T cells and chemical hapten exposure (dated by TCRdb to about 2021). The library was built by means of RACE. The sample was run on a NextSeq 500. TCRdb's own reprocessing of the public reads used fastp at Q25 and MiXCR and kept productive beta chains. Each record represents a unique CDR3 protein, reported with the most common genes and DNA among its rows. The sample table contains 350,000 or so distinct CDR3 sequences; only one count was recorded for around 7% of them. Jointly, the top ten make up 7.5% to 9% of the sample. In the paper's terms, the time point label means: patch test 1, 2 weeks after DPC sensitization. Sample treatment or condition, as interpreted from the label and publication: therapeutic diphenylcyclopropenone sensitization with weekly scalp DPC. The material was whole blood, obtained in connection with sensitization to the hapten diphenylcyclopropenone (DPC). Receptor source: a woman aged 18-35 years with alopecia areata. Some clones in this sample may be carry-over from other donors' samples.

The table lists this clonotype with many counts. The chain uses TRBV3-1 and TRBJ1-2; D is ambiguous. CDR1 is LGHDT and CDR2 is YNNKEL in the germline V gene (reference sequence). V was shortened by 0 bases and J by 4 bases, with 12 bases between the two germline ends. The CDR3 runs 15 residues. CDR3 amino acids: CASSQEGAEPYGYTF. CDR3 in DNA: TGTGCCAGCAGCCAAGAAGGAGCGGAACCCTATGGCTACACCTTC.

This clonotype was detected only a few times. This chain links TRBV29-1 with TRBJ2-2; TRBD1 might be the D (6 bases). This CDR3 has 13 amino acids. Germline-derived CDR1 and CDR2 are SQVTM and ANQGSEA. V was shortened by 5 bases and J by 4 bases, with 11 bases between the two germline ends. The CDR3 nucleotides read TGCAGCGTTAGGACAGTGACCACCGGGGAGCTGTTTTTT. Translating gives CSVRTVTTGELFF.